Following are 21 T cell receptor beta chains from one sample sequenced in a study of cytomegalovirus exposure and HLA in healthy donors. The protocol was immunoSEQ multiplex PCR, while the TCRdb copy is restricted to in-frame clones and leaves out a portion. The sample shows about 280,000 clones, approximately 88% of them seen only once. Sequencing was done on a sample of PBMCs. The source of these receptors is a woman aged 18-29 years in good health and CMV-seronegative.

This chain connects TRBV7-7 to TRBJ1-5, with unresolved D. This CDR3 spans 13 amino acids. Trimming took 1 base from V and 4 from J, leaving 5 bases between them. The germline CDR1 and CDR2 sequences are SSHAT and FNYEAQ (reference sequence). CDR3 region: CASSLDINQPQHF. The CDR3 DNA reads as TGTGCCAGCAGCTTAGACATTAATCAGCCCCAGCATTTT.

The chain carries TRBV2 and TRBJ1-3; TRBD1 might be the D (5 bases). V gave up 5 bases and J gave up 2 bases, with 10 bases separating them. The CDR3 extends over 14 amino acids. Germline V lookup: CDR1 SNHLY, CDR2 FYNNEI. For the CDR3, the DNA is TGTGCCAGCAGTTCAGGGACTCCTGGAAACACCATATATTTT. This translates into CASSSGTPGNTIYF. Looking up the rest from reference TRBV2 and TRBJ1-3 gives the full variable domain: EPEVTQTPSHQVTQMGQEVILRCVPISNHLYFYWYRQILGQKVEFLVSFYNNEISEKSEIFDDQFSVERPDGSNFTLKIRSTKLEDSAMYFCASSSGTPGNTIYFGEGSWLTVV.

The J gene is TRBJ2-7, the V gene TRBV28; TRBD1 might be the D (6 bases). The CDR3 is 14 residues long. The V and J ends lost 2 bases and 4 bases respectively, with 12 bases between them. Germline assignment: CDR1 MDHEN and CDR2 SYDVKM. CDR3 loop: CASSLGGQDYEQYF. As DNA, the CDR3 is TGTGCCAGCAGTTTAGGGGGACAAGATTACGAGCAGTACTTC.

This clone was counted only a few times. The chain links TRBV11-3 to TRBJ2-1; the match to TRBD2 covers 8 bases. The CDR3 runs 16 residues. Germline V gene lookup returns CDR1 SGHNT and CDR2 YENEEA. Germline trimming cut 4 bases from V and 8 bases from J; bases unmatched to any gene: 13. The CDR3 nucleotides are TGTGCCAGCAGCTCCTGGACTAGCCAAGGAATGGATGAGCAGTTCTTC. This translates into CASSSWTSQGMDEQFF.

The chain couples TRBV5-4 to TRBJ2-7, with 8 bases aligning to TRBD2. This CDR3 is 17 amino acids long. Germline V CDR1 and CDR2: SGHNT, YYREEE (reference sequence). V lost 0 bases to trimming and J lost 1 base; unmatched junction nucleotides: 9. The CDR3, as DNA: TGTGCCAGCAGCTTGGGGGCCAGGACGGGAGGGTCCTACGAGCAGTACTTC. This gives the protein CASSLGARTGGSYEQYF.

V is TRBV7-3 and J is TRBJ2-5, with 10 bases identical to TRBD2. With V trimmed by 5 bases and J by 2 bases, 5 bases remained unmatched. CDR3 length: 15 residues. Germline V gene data show CDR1 as SGHTA and CDR2 as FQGTGA. The CDR3: CASSRGLASQETQYF. In DNA form, the CDR3 reads TGTGCCAGCAGCCGGGGACTAGCGTCTCAAGAGACCCAGTACTTC.

The chain combines TRBV5-1 with TRBJ2-7, with TRBD1 as a possible D gene (5 bases). V was pared by 4 bases and J by 7 bases, with 18 bases between. Germline loops: CDR1 SGHRS, CDR2 YFSETQ. The CDR3 is 14 residues long. The CDR3 DNA reads as TGCGCCAGCAGCCCCCCGTCCAGGGCTTTAGAGCAGTACTTC. This gives the protein CASSPPSRALEQYF.

The CDR3: CASSYSLSRSYEQYF. The CDR3 DNA follows: TGTGCCAGCAGTTACTCTCTATCTCGCTCCTACGAGCAGTACTTC. The V gene is TRBV6-7, the J gene TRBJ2-7; D remains unclear. TRBV6-7 is labeled an ORF, and its function is uncertain. Trimming stripped 0 bases from V and 0 bases from J, with 9 bases between. The CDR3 extends over 15 amino acids.

A few counts support this clone. The chain recombines TRBV2 with TRBJ2-1, with D possibly matching TRBD1 (6 bases). Germline values: CDR1 SNHLY, CDR2 FYNNEI. V lost 6 bases and J lost 6, with 15 bases in between. The CDR3 is 14 residues long. The CDR3 DNA sequence: TGTGCCAGCAGGCCGGGACACGCGAGCAATGAGCAGTTCTTC. It yields the protein CASRPGHASNEQFF.

In its sample, this clone was seen a few times. CDR3 DNA: TGTGCCAGCACCACACAGGGGACCTATAATTCACCCCTCCACTTT. Amino acids: CASTTQGTYNSPLHF. This chain connects TRBV19 to TRBJ1-6; 7 nucleotides match TRBD1. This CDR3 is 15 amino acids long. The trim removed 9 bases at V and 2 bases at J, leaving 7 bases unmatched. Germline values: CDR1 LNHDA, CDR2 SQIVND (reference sequence).

The chain recombines TRBV19 with TRBJ2-1; 9 bases map to TRBD1. The trim removed 5 bases at V and 10 bases at J, leaving 15 bases unmatched. This CDR3 has 16 residues. Germline V gene sequence: CDR1 LNHDA, CDR2 SQIVND (reference sequence). DNA for the CDR3: TGTGCCAGTAGTGTTGGACAGGGGTCGTGGCCATGGGAGCAGTTCTTC. It specifies CASSVGQGSWPWEQFF.

The chain uses TRBV11-2 and TRBJ2-5, with D possibly TRBD2 on 6 matching bases. V gave up 3 bases and J gave up 5 bases, with 19 bases separating them. Per the germline V gene, CDR1 is SGHAT and CDR2 is FQNNGV. The CDR3 length is 16 residues. The CDR3 region is CASSLSVTPGGETQYF. For the CDR3, the DNA is TGTGCCAGCAGCTTGAGCGTGACTCCCGGAGGGGAGACCCAGTACTTC.

This chain uses TRBV5-6 with TRBJ2-7; D remains unclear. The CDR3 has 15 amino acids. CDR1 and CDR2 (germline): SGHDT, YYEEEE. The V and J ends lost 1 base and 3 bases respectively, with 14 bases between them. The CDR3 protein is CASSLSLRSVYEQYF. The CDR3 DNA is TGTGCCAGCAGCTTGTCCCTGCGCTCGGTCTACGAGCAGTACTTC.

This rearrangement joins TRBV18 to TRBJ1-4; 7 bases match TRBD1. Germline V gives CDR1 KGHSH, CDR2 LQKENI. The V segment lost 3 bases and the J segment 3 bases; nucleotides outside the gene matches: 4. CDR3 size: 15 residues. The CDR3, as DNA: TGTGCCAGCTCACCGTTGACAGGGTCTAATGAAAAACTGTTTTTT. It specifies CASSPLTGSNEKLFF.

The chain employs TRBV27 and TRBJ2-1; TRBD2 matches at 9 bases. Germline V CDR1 and CDR2: MNHEY, SMNVEV (reference sequence). V lost 8 bases to trimming and J lost 6 bases; unmatched junction nucleotides: 11. The CDR3 loop spans 15 amino acids. Here the CDR3 DNA reads TGTGCCAGCGCGACCGGGACTAGCTTAATCAATGAGCAGTTCTTC. Translated, it gives CASATGTSLINEQFF.

The chain has TRBV2 and TRBJ2-2, with unresolved D. Trimming removed 5 bases from V and 5 bases from J, with 6 bases in between. Germline V gene lookup returns CDR1 SNHLY and CDR2 FYNNEI. The CDR3 has 12 residues. The CDR3 bases are TGTGCCAGCAGTCGAGAGACCGGGGAGCTGTTTTTT. Translation gives CASSRETGELFF.

CDR3 sequence reads: CASSLDRIGGRARGNEQYF. CDR3 in DNA: TGTGCCAGCAGCTTAGATCGTATTGGCGGGAGGGCCCGGGGGAACGAGCAGTACTTC. This rearrangement joins TRBV11-2 to TRBJ2-7; 9 nucleotides match TRBD2. CDR3 length: 19 residues. CDR1 SGHAT and CDR2 FQNNGV come from the germline V gene. J was trimmed by 5 bases and V by 0 bases; bases with no gene match: 17.

The chain links TRBV10-3 to TRBJ2-3, with 11 bases matching TRBD2. The CDR3 sequence is 16 residues long. V shed 5 bases, J shed 0 bases, and the junction held 4 bases outside the gene matches. Per germline, CDR1 ENHRY and CDR2 SYGVKD. The CDR3 region has the DNA TGTGCCATCAGTATACTAGCGGGGGCTAGCACAGATACGCAGTATTTT. Its translation is CAISILAGASTDTQYF.

V and J are TRBV14 and TRBJ2-1, with TRBD2 matching over 9 bases. The CDR3 totals 17 residues. Losses at the gene ends were 2 bases for V and 0 bases for J; bases not matched to a gene: 5. Germline assignment: CDR1 SGHDN and CDR2 FVKESK. The CDR3 loop reads CASSQRLADPSYNEQFF. The CDR3 DNA reads as TGTGCCAGCAGCCAAAGACTAGCGGACCCCTCCTACAATGAGCAGTTCTTC.

The gene calls are TRBV4-2 and TRBJ2-5, with TRBD1 matching 9 bases. V shed 1 base and J 2 bases; nucleotides not matched to a gene: 8. Per germline, CDR1 LGHNA and CDR2 YNFKEQ. The CDR3 totals 17 residues. As DNA, the CDR3 is TGTGCCAGCAGCCAAGTCGCCGGGACAGGGTTGCAAGAGACCCAGTACTTC. It is translated as CASSQVAGTGLQETQYF.

The rearrangement joins TRBV28 to TRBJ1-2; D remains ambiguous. V was trimmed by 11 bases and J by 0 bases, leaving 16 bases between them. The length of the CDR3 is 14 residues. Germline CDR1 is MDHEN and CDR2 is SYDVKM. Written as DNA, the CDR3 is TGTGCCCTCTCGTTTGGAGCTTCTAACTATGGCTACACCTTC. Its translation: CALSFGASNYGYTF.